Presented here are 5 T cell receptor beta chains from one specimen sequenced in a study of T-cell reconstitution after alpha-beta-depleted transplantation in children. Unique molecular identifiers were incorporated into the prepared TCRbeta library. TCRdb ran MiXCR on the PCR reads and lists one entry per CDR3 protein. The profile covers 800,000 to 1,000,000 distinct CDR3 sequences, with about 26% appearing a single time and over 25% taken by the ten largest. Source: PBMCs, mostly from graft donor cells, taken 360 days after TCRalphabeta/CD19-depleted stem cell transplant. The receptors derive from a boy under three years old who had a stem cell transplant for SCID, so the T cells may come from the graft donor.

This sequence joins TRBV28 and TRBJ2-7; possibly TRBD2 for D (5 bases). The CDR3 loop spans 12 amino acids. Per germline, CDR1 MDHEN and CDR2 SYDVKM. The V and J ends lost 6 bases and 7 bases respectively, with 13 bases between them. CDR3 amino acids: CASRDSGWEQYF. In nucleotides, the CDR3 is TGTGCCAGCAGGGACTCGGGTTGGGAGCAGTACTTC.

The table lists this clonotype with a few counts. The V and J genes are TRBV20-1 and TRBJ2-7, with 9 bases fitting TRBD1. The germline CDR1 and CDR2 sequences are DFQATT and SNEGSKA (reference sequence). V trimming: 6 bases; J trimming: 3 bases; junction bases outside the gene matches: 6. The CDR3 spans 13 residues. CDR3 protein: CSACPGQGYEQYF. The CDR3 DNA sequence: TGCAGTGCGTGTCCGGGACAGGGCTACGAGCAGTACTTC.

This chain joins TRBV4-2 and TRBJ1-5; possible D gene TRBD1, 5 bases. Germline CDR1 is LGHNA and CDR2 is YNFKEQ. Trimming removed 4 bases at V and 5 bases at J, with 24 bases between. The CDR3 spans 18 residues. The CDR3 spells CASSRLTLPGGAYQPQHF. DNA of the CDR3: TGTGCCAGCAGCCGATTAACCTTGCCAGGAGGGGCTTATCAGCCCCAGCATTTT.

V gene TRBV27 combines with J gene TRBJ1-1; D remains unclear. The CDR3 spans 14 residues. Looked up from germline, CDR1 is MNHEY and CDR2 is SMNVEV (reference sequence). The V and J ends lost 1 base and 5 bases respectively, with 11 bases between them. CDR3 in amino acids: CASSLYNGRTEAFF. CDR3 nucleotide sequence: TGTGCCAGCAGTTTATACAATGGAAGGACTGAAGCTTTCTTT.

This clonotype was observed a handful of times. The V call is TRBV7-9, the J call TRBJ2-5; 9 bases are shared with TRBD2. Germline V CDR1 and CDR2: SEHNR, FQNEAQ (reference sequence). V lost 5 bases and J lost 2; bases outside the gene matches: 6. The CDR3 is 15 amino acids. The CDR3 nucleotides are TGTGCCAGCAGCGGGCGACTAGCGGTTCAAGAGACCCAGTACTTC. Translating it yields CASSGRLAVQETQYF.